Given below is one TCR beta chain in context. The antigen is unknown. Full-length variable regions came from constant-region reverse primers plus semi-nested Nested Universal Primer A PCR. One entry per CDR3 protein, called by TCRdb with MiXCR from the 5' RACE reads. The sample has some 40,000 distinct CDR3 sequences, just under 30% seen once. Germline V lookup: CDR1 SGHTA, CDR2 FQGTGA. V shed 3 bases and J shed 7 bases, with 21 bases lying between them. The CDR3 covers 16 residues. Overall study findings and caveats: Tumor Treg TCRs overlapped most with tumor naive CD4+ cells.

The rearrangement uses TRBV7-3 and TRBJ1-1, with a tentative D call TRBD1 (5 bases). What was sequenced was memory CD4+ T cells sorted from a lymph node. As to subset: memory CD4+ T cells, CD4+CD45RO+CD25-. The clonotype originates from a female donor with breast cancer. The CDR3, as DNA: TGTGCCAGCAGCTTGAACTCGGGACTCGGGGACGGTGAAGCTTTCTTT. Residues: CASSLNSGLGDGEAFF.